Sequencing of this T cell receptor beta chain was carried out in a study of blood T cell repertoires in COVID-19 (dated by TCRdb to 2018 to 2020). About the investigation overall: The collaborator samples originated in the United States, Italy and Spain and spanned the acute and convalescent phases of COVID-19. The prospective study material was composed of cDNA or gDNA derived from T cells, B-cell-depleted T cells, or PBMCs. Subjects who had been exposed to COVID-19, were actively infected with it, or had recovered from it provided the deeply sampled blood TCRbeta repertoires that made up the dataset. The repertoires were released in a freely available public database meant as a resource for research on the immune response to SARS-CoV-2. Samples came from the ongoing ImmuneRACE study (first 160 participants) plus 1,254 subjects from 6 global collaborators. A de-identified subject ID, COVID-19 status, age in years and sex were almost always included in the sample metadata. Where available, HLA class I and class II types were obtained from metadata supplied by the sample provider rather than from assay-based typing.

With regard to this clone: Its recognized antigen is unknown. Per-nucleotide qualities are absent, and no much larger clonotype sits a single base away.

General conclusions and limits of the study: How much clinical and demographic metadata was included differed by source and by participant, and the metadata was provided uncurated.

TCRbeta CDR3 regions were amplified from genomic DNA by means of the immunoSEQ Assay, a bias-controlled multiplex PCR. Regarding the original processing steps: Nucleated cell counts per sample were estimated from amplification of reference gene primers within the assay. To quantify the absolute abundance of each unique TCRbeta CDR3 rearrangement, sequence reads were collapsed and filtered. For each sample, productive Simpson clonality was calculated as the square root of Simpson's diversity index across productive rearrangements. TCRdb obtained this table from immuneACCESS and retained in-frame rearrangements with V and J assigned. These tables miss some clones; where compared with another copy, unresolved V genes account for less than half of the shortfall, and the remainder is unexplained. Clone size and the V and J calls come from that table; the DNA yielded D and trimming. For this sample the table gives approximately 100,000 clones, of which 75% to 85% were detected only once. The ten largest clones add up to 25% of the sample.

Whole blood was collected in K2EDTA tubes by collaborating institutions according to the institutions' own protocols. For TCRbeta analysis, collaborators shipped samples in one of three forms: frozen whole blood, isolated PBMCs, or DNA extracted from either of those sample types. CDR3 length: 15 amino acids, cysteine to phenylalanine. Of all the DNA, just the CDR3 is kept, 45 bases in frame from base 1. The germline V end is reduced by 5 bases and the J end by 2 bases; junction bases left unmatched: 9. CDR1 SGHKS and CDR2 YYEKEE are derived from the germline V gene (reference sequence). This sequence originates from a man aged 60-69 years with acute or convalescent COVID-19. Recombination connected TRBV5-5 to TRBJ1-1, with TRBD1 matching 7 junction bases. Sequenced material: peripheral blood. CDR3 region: CASRRTGPQNTEAFF. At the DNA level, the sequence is TGTGCCAGCAGAAGGACAGGTCCACAAAACACTGAAGCTTTCTTT.